This entry concerns a single T cell receptor (beta chain). Its target is unknown. Replicate sorted-subset PCRs were loaded with around 0.2 ug DNA, roughly 33,000 T cell genomes. Using immunoSEQ multiplex PCR, the repertoire was profiled, and TCRdb retains in-frame clones only, with some absent. This table holds more than 2 million clones, around 95% found once. Germline loops: CDR1 MDHEN, CDR2 SYDVKM. CDR3 size: 14 residues. Deletions cut 5 bases from V and 10 bases from J, with 20 bases between. This specimen comes from a study of shared clonotypes between healthy human individuals. Study-level information: There were three CD4 naive, three CD4 memory, two CD8 naive and one CD8 memory plates per donor. Findings and caveats of the study: Naive CD4 clonotypes overlapped across a handful of donors at about 5%.

Negatively enriched CD4+ T cells were divided by CD45RA into naive and memory. The source of this sequence is a man aged 18-30 years in good health. The sequencing input was naive CD4+ T cells sorted from blood. Documented subset: CD45RA+ positively selected. This sequence joins TRBV28 and TRBJ1-1, with no clear D. The CDR3 region is CASSRKWVGNVAFF. CDR3 nucleotides: TGTGCCAGCAGTCGCAAATGGGTAGGGAACGTAGCTTTCTTT. Full variable domain (outside the CDR3, taken from reference TRBV28 and TRBJ1-1): DVKVTQSSRYLVKRTGEKVFLECVQDMDHENMFWYRQDPGLGLRLIYFSYDVKMKEKGDIPEGYSVSREKKERFSLILESASTNQTSMYLCASSRKWVGNVAFFGQGTRLTVV.